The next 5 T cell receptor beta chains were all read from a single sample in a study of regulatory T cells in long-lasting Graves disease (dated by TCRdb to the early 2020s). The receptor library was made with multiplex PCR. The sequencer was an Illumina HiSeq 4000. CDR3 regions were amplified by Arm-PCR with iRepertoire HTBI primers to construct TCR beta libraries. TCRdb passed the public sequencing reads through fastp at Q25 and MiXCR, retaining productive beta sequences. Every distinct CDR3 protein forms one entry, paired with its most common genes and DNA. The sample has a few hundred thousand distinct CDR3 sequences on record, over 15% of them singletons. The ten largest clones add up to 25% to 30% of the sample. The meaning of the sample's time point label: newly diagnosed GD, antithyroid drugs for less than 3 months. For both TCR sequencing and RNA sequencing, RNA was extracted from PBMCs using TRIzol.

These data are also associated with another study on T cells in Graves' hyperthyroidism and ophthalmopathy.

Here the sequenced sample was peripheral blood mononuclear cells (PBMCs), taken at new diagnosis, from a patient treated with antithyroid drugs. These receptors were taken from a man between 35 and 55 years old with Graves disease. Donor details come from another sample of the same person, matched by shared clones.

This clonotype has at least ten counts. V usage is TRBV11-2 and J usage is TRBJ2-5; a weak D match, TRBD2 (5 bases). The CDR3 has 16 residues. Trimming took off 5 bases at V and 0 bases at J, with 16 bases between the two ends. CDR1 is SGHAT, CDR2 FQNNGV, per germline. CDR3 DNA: TGTGCCAGCAGCCCCTTCCGGACTCCATACCAAGAGACCCAGTACTTC. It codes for CASSPFRTPYQETQYF.

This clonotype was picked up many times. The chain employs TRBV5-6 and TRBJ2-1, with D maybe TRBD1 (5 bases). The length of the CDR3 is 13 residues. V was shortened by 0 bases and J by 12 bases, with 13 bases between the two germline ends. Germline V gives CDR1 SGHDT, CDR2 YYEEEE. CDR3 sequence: CASSLERPDRQFF. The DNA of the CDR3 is TGTGCCAGCAGCTTGGAACGCCCCGACAGGCAGTTCTTC.

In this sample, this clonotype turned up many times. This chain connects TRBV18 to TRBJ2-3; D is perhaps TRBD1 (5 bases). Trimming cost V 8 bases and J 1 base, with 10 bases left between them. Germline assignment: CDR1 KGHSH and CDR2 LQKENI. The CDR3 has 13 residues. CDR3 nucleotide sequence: TGTGCCAGCAGCCCCAGGGGCACAGATACGCAGTATTTT. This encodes CASSPRGTDTQYF.

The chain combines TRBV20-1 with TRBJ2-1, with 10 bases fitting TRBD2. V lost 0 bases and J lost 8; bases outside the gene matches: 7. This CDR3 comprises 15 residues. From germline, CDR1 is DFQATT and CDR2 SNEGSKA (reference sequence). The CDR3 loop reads CSARDRRAGGHEQFF. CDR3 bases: TGCAGTGCTAGAGATCGGCGAGCGGGGGGGCATGAGCAGTTCTTC.

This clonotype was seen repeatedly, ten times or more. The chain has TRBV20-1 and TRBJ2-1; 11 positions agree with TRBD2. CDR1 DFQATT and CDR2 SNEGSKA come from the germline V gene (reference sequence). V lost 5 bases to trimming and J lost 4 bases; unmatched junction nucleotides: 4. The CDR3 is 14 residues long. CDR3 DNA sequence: TGCAGTGCTGAACGACTAGCGGGGTACAATGAGCAGTTCTTC. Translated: CSAERLAGYNEQFF.